This T cell receptor (beta chain) came from a study of T-cell memory formation after mild COVID-19. Whole-study context: The TCR clusters were mostly specific to one donor. The study's findings and limits: Clones that contracted from day 15 to 85 had balanced CD4/CD8; later expanders were CD4+ biased. Mostly located in CM and EM were contracting CD4+ clones, with contracting CD8+ clones located in EMRA. There were some responding clones in pre-infection memory, which suggested that cross-reactive memory had joined.

TCRdb reprocessed the 5' RACE reads via MiXCR and lists one record per CDR3 protein. The table records about 49,000 distinct CDR3 sequences, 5.5% to 7.5% of them present only once. For this clonotype: Its antigen is unknown.

V shed 6 bases and J shed 6 bases, with 8 bases lying between them. Germline CDR1 and CDR2: MNHEY and SVGAGI. The CDR3 consists of 12 residues. V gene TRBV6-5 combines with J gene TRBJ1-4; D gene unclear. This TCR derives from a man between 18 and 35 years old who had mild COVID-19 (a few samples of this study predate the infection). Cell type and time point are not known. Sequenced sample: PBMCs or a T cell subset sorted from them (not recorded which). The DNA for the CDR3 is TGTGCCAGCAGAGGCGACCATGAAAAACTGTTTTTT. Residues: CASRGDHEKLFF.